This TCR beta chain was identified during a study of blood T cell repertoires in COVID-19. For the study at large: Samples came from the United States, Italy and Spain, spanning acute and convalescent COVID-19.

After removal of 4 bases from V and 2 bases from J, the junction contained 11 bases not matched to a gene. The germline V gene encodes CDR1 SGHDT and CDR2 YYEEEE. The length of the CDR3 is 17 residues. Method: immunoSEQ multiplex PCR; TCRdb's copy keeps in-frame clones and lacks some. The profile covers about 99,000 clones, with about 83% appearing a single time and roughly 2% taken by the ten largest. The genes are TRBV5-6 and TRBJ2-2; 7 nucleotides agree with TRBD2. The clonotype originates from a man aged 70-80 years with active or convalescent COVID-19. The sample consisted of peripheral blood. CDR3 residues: CASSLLSSGVNTGELFF. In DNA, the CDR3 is TGTGCCAGCAGCCTCCTTTCCAGCGGGGTCAACACCGGGGAGCTGTTTTTT.